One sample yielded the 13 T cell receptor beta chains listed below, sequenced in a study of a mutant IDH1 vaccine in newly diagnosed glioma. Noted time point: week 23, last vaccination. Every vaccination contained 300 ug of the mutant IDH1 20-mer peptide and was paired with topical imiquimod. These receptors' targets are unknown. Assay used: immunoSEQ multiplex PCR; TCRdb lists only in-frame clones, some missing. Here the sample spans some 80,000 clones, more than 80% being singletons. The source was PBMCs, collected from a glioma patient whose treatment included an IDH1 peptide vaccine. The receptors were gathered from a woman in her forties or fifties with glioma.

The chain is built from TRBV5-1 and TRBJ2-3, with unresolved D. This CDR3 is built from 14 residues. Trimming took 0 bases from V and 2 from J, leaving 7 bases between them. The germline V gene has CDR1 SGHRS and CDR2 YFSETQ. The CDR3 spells CASSLGETTDTQYF. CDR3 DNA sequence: TGCGCCAGCAGCTTGGGCGAGACCACAGATACGCAGTATTTT. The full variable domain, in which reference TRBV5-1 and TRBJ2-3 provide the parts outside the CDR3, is KAGVTQTPRYLIKTRGQQVTLSCSPISGHRSVSWYQQTPGQGLQFLFEYFSETQRNKGNFPGRFSGRQFSNSRSEMNVSTLELGDSALYLCASSLGETTDTQYFGPGTRLTVL.

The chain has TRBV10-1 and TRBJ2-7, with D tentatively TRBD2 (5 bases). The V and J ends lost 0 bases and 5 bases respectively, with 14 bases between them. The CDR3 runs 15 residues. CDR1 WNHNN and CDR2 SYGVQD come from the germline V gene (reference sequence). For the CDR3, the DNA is TGCGCCAGCAGTGAGTCGATGTTAGCGTCCGACGAGCAGTACTTC. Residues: CASSESMLASDEQYF.

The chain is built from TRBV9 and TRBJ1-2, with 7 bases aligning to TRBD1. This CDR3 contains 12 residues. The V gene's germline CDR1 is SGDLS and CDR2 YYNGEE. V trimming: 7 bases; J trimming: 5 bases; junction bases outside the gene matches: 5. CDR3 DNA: TGTGCCAGCGGGACAGACTATTATGGCTACACCTTC. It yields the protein CASGTDYYGYTF.

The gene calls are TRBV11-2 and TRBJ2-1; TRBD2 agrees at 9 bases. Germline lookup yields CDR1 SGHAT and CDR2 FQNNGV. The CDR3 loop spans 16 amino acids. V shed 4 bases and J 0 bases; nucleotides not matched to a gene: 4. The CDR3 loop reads CASSSSGALSYNEQFF. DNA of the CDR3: TGTGCCAGCAGCTCTAGCGGGGCACTCTCCTACAATGAGCAGTTCTTC.

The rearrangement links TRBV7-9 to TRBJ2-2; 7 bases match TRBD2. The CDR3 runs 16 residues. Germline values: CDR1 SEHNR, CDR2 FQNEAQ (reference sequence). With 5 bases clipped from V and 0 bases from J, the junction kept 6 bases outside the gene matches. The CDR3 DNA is TGTGCCAGCAGCCCTGGACTAGATTCGAACACCGGGGAGCTGTTTTTT. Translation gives CASSPGLDSNTGELFF.

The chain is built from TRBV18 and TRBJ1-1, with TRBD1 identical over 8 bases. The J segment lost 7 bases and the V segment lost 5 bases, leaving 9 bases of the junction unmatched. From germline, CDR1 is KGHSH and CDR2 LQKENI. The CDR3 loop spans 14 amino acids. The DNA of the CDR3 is TGTGCCAGCTCAATTGACAGGGGAGGAGGTGAAGCTTTCTTT. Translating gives CASSIDRGGGEAFF.

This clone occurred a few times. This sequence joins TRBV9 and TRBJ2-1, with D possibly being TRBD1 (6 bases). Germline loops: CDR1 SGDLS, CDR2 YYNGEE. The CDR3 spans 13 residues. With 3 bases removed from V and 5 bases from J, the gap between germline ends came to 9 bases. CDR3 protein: CASSGTGNNEQFF. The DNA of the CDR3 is TGTGCCAGCAGCGGCACAGGGAACAATGAGCAGTTCTTC.

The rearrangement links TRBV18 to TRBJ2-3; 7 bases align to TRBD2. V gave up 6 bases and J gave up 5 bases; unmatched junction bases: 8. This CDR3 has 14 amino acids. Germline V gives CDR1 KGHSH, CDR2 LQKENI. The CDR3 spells CASSPAAGEDTQYF. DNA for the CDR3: TGTGCCAGCTCCCCGGCGGCGGGGGAAGATACGCAGTATTTT.

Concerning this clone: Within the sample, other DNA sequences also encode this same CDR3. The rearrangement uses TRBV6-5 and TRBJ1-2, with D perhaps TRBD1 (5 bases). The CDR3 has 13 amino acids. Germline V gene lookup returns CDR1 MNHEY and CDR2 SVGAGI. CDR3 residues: CASAEGSVDGYTF. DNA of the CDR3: TGTGCTAGCGCGGAGGGGTCGGTGGATGGCTACACCTTC.

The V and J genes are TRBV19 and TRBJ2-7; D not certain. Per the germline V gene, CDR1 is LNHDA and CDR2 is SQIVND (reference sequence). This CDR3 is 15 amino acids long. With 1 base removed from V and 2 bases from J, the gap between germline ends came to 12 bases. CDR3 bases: TGTGCCAGTAGTATAGCGGCCGCTCTCACCTACGAGCAGTACTTC. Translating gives CASSIAAALTYEQYF.

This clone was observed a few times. CDR3 nucleotide sequence: TGTGCCAGCAGCCCGACTAGCGGGAGGGCCGGAGAGACCCAGTACTTC. Translating gives CASSPTSGRAGETQYF. This chain joins TRBV9 and TRBJ2-5; 14 bases match TRBD2. Trimming removed 4 bases from V and 4 bases from J; junction bases left unmatched: 6. This CDR3 spans 16 amino acids. Germline V gene data show CDR1 as SGDLS and CDR2 as YYNGEE.

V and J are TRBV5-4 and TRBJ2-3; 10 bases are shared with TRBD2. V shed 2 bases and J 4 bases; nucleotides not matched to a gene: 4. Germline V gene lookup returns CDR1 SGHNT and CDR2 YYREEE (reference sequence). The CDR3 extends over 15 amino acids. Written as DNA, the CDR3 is TGTGCCAGCAGCTTAGCGGGAGGGCCGGCAGATACGCAGTATTTT. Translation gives CASSLAGGPADTQYF. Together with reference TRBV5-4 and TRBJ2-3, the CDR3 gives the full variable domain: ETGVTQSPTHLIKTRGQQVTLRCSSQSGHNTVSWYQQALGQGPQFIFQYYREEENGRGNFPPRFSGLQFPNYSSELNVNALELDDSALYLCASSLAGGPADTQYFGPGTRLTVL.

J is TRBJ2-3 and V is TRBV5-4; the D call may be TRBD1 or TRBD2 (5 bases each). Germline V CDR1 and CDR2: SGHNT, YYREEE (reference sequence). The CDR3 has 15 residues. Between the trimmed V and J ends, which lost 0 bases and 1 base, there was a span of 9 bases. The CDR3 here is CASSLVGAGTDTQYF. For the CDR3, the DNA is TGTGCCAGCAGCTTGGTCGGGGCCGGCACAGATACGCAGTATTTT.